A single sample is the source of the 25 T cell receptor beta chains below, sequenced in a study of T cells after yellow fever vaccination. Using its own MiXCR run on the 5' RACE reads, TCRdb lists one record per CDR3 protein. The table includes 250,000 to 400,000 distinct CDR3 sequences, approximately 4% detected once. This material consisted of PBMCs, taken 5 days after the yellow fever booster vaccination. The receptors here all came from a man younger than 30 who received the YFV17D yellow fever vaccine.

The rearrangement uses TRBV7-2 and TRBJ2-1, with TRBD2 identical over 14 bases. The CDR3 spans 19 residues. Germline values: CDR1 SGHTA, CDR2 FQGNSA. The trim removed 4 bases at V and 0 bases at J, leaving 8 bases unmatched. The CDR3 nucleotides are TGTGCCAGCAGCTCGGGACTAGCGGGGGTCCTTAGCTCCTACAATGAGCAGTTCTTC. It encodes CASSSGLAGVLSSYNEQFF.

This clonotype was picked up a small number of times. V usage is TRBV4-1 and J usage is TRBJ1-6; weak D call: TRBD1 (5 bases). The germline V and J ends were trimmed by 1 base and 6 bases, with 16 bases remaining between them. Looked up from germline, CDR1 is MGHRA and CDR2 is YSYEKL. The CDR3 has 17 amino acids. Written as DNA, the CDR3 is TGCGCCAGCAGCCAAGCAATCCTACAGGTTACTAATTCACCCCTCCACTTT. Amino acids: CASSQAILQVTNSPLHF.

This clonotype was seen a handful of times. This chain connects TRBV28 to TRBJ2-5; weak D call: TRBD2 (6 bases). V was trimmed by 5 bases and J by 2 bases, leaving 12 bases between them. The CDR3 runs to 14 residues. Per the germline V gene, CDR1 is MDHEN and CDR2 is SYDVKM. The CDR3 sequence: CASSPGLKQETQYF. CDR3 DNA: TGTGCCAGCAGTCCGGGACTGAAACAAGAGACCCAGTACTTC.

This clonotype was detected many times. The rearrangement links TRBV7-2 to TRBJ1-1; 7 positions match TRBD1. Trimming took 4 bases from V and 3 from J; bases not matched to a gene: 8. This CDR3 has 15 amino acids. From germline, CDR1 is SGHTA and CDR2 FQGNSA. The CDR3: CASSSQGGADTEAFF. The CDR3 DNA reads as TGTGCCAGCAGCTCGCAGGGGGGCGCGGACACTGAAGCTTTCTTT. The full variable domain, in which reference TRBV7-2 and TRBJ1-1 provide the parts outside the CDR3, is GAGVSQSPSNKVTEKGKDVELRCDPISGHTALYWYRQSLGQGLEFLIYFQGNSAPDKSGLPSDRFSAERTGGSVSTLTIQRTQQEDSAVYLCASSSQGGADTEAFFGQGTRLTVV.

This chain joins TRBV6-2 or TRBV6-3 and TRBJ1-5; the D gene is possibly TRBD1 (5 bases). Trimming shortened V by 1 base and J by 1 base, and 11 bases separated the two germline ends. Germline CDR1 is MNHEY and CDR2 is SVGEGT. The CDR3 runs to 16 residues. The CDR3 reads CASSYLGVGSNQPQHF. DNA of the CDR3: TGTGCCAGCAGTTACTTGGGGGTGGGAAGCAATCAGCCCCAGCATTTT.

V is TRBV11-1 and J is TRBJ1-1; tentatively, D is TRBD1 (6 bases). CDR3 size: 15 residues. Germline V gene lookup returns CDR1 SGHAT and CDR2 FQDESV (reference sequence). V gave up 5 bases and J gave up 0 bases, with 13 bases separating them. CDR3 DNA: TGTGCCAGCAGCCAAGGGGGACCCATGAACACTGAAGCTTTCTTT. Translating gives CASSQGGPMNTEAFF.

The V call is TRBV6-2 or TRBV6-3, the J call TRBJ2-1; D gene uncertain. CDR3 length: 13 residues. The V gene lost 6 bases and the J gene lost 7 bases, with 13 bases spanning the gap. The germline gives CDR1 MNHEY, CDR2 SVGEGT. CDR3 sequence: CASRETVGNEQFF. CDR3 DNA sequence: TGTGCCAGCAGAGAAACAGTGGGTAATGAGCAGTTCTTC.

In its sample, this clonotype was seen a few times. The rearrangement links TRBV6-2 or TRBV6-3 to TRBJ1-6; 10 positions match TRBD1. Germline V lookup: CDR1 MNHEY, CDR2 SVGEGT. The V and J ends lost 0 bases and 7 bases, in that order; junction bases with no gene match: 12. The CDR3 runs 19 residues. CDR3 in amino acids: CASSYSITSGTGENSPLHF. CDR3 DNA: TGTGCCAGCAGTTACTCGATTACTTCCGGGACAGGGGAAAATTCACCCCTCCACTTT.

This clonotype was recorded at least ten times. The CDR3 here is CASSLEGAGGDTQYF. The CDR3 DNA is TGCGCCAGCAGCTTGGAAGGAGCGGGGGGAGATACGCAGTATTTT. The chain employs TRBV5-1 and TRBJ2-3, with TRBD2 matching 9 bases. V lost 0 bases to trimming and J lost 5 bases; unmatched junction nucleotides: 4. The CDR3 has 15 amino acids. CDR1 SGHRS and CDR2 YFSETQ come from the germline V gene.

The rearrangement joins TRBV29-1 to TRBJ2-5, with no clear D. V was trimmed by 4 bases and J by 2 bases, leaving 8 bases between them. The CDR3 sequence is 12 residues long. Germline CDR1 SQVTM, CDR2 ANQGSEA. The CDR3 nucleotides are TGCAGCGTTGGTCCCGCTCAAGAGACCCAGTACTTC. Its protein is CSVGPAQETQYF.

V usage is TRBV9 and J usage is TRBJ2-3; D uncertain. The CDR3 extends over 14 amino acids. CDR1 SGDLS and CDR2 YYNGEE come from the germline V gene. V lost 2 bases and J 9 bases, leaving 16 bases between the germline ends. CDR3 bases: TGTGCCAGCAGCGTTGAAGTGGTAGGAGAGACGCAGTATTTT. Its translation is CASSVEVVGETQYF. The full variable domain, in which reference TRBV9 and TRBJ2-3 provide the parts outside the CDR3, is DSGVTQTPKHLITATGQRVTLRCSPRSGDLSVYWYQQSLDQGLQFLIQYYNGEERAKGNILERFSAQQFPDLHSELNLSSLELGDSALYFCASSVEVVGETQYFGPGTRLTVL.

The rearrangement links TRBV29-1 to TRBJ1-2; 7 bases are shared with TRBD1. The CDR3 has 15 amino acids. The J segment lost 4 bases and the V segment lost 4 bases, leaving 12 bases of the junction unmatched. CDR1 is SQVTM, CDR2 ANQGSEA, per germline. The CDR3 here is CSVAPIGQDFYGYTF. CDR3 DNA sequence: TGCAGCGTTGCCCCTATCGGACAGGACTTCTATGGCTACACCTTC.

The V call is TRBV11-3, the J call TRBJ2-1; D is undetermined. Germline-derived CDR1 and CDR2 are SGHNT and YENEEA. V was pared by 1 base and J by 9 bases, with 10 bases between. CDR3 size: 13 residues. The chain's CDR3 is CASSLVPSSEQFF. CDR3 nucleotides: TGTGCCAGCAGCTTAGTACCGTCAAGTGAGCAGTTCTTC.

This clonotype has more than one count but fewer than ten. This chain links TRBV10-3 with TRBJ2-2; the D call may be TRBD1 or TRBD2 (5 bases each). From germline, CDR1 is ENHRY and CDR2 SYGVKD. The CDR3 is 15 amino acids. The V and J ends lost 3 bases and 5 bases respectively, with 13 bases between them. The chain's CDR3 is CAISDPRGDTGELFF. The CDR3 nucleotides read TGTGCCATCAGTGACCCGAGAGGGGATACCGGGGAGCTGTTTTTT.

The CDR3: CATSRFGQENTEAFF. CDR3 coding DNA: TGTGCCACCTCCCGATTCGGCCAGGAGAACACTGAAGCTTTCTTT. The V and J genes are TRBV6-5 and TRBJ1-1; the D is unclear. The CDR3 extends over 15 amino acids. V lost 10 bases and J 1 base, leaving 19 bases between the germline ends. CDR1 MNHEY and CDR2 SVGAGI come from the germline V gene.

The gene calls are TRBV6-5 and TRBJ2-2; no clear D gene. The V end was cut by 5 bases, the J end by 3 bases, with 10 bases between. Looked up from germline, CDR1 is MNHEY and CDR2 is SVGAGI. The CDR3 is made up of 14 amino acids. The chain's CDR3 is CASSKPTDTGELFF. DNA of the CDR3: TGTGCCAGCAGTAAACCCACTGACACCGGGGAGCTGTTTTTT.

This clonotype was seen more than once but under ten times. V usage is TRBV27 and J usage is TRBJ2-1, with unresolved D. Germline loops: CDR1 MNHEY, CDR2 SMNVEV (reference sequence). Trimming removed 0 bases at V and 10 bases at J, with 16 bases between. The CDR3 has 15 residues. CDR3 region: CASSLSEVPPREQFF. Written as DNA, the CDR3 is TGTGCCAGCAGTTTATCAGAAGTGCCACCTAGGGAGCAGTTCTTC.

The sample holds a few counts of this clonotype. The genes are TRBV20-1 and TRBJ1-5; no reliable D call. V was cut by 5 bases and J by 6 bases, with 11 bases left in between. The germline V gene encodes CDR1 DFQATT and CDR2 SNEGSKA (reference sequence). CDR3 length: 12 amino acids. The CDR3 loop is CSALEDRQPQHF. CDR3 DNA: TGCAGTGCTCTGGAAGATCGTCAGCCCCAGCATTTT.

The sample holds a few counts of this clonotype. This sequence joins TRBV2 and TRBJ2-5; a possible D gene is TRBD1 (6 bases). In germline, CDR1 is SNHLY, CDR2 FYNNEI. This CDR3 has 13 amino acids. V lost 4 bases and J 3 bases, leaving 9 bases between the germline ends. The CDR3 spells CASSADRKETQYF. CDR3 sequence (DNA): TGTGCCAGCAGTGCGGACAGAAAAGAGACCCAGTACTTC.

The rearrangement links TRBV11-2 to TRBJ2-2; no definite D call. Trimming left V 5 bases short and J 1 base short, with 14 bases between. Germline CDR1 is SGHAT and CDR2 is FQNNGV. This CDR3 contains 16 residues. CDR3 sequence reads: CASSPLRTENTGELFF. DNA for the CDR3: TGTGCCAGCAGCCCACTGAGGACGGAGAACACCGGGGAGCTGTTTTTT.

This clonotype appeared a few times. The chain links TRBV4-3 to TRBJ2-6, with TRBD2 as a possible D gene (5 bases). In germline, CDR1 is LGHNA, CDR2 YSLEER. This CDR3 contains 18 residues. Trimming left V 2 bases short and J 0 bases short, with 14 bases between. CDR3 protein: CASSQSGEGNSGANVLTF. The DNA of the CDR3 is TGCGCCAGCAGCCAATCCGGGGAAGGGAACTCTGGGGCCAACGTCCTGACTTTC.

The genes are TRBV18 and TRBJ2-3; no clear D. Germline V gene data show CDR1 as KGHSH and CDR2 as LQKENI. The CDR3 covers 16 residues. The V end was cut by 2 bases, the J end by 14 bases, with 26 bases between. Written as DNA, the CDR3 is TGTGCCAGCTCACCAGCACTTACACCAGACACAGATACGAGGTATTTT. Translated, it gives CASSPALTPDTDTRYF.

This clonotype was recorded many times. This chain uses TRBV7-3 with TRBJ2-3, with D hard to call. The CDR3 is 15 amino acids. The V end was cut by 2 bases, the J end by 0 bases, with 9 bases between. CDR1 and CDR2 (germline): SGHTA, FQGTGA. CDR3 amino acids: CASSLFGVSTDTQYF. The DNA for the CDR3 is TGTGCCAGCAGCTTATTTGGCGTAAGCACAGATACGCAGTATTTT. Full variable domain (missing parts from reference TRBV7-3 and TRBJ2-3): GAGVSQTPSNKVTEKGKYVELRCDPISGHTALYWYRQSLGQGPEFLIYFQGTGAADDSGLPNDRFFAVRPEGSVSTLKIQRTERGDSAVYLCASSLFGVSTDTQYFGPGTRLTVL.

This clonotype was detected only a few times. CDR3 sequence reads: CSALGLRELFF. CDR3 sequence (DNA): TGCAGTGCTTTGGGGCTCCGGGAGCTGTTTTTT. The rearrangement joins TRBV20-1 to TRBJ2-2; possibly TRBD1 for D (5 bases). The CDR3 spans 11 residues. Trimming pared 5 bases from V and 9 bases from J, leaving 10 bases between. Germline V gives CDR1 DFQATT, CDR2 SNEGSKA (reference sequence).

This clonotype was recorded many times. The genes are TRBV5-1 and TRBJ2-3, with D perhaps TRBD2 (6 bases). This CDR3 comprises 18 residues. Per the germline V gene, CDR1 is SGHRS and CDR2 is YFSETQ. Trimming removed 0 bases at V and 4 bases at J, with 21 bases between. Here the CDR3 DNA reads TGCGCCAGCAGCTTGGGGGCTACAGCGGGTCCTGCGGCAGATACGCAGTATTTT. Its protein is CASSLGATAGPAADTQYF. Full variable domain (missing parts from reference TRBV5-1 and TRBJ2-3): KAGVTQTPRYLIKTRGQQVTLSCSPISGHRSVSWYQQTPGQGLQFLFEYFSETQRNKGNFPGRFSGRQFSNSRSEMNVSTLELGDSALYLCASSLGATAGPAADTQYFGPGTRLTVL.